One and the same sample provided the 27 T cell receptor beta chains below, sequenced in a study of early T cells in non-severe SARS-CoV-2 infection. In TCRdb, the 5' RACE reads were re-called with MiXCR into one record per CDR3 protein. The data contain approximately 65,000 distinct CDR3 sequences, around 15% of them singletons. The sample consisted of whole blood. Every receptor here comes from an adult who was a healthcare worker with PCR-confirmed SARS-CoV-2 infection or an uninfected control (not recorded which).

The V call is TRBV5-5, the J call TRBJ1-1; unclear D gene. Germline CDR1 and CDR2: SGHKS and YYEKEE (reference sequence). Trimming took 3 bases from V and 4 from J, leaving 19 bases between them. The CDR3 contains 16 residues. CDR3 bases: TGTGCCAGCAGCTCGGATGCTGGGTGGTACAGCACTGAAGCTTTCTTT. This encodes CASSSDAGWYSTEAFF. Filled out from reference TRBV5-5 and TRBJ1-1, the complete variable domain reads DAGVTQSPTHLIKTRGQQVTLRCSPISGHKSVSWYQQVLGQGPQFIFQYYEKEERGRGNFPDRFSARQFPNYSSELNVNALLLGDSALYLCASSSDAGWYSTEAFFGQGTRLTVV.

This clonotype showed up just a few times. This chain connects TRBV6-4 to TRBJ2-2; 8 bases line up with TRBD1. The CDR3 is 16 amino acids. Germline V lookup: CDR1 MRHNA, CDR2 SNTAGT. V lost 0 bases and J lost 1; bases outside the gene matches: 1. As DNA, the CDR3 is TGTGCCAGCAGTGACTCCGGGACAGGGAACACCGGGGAGCTGTTTTTT. This codes for CASSDSGTGNTGELFF.

The J gene is TRBJ2-3, the V gene TRBV7-8; D is uncertain. The germline V and J ends were trimmed by 5 bases and 6 bases, with 12 bases remaining between them. This CDR3 has 13 amino acids. Germline-derived CDR1 and CDR2 are SGHVS and FQNEAQ. CDR3 loop: CASSPAPADTQYF. The CDR3 coding sequence is TGTGCCAGCAGCCCGGCCCCGGCCGATACGCAGTATTTT. Full variable domain (remainder filled in from reference TRBV7-8 and TRBJ2-3): GAGVSQSPRYKVAKRGQDVALRCDPISGHVSLFWYQQALGQGPEFLTYFQNEAQLDKSGLPSDRFFAERPEGSVSTLKIQRTQQEDSAVYLCASSPAPADTQYFGPGTRLTVL.

The CDR3 nucleotides are TGTGCCAGCGGCCAACAAGTGAACACTGAAGCTTTCTTT. Translation gives CASGQQVNTEAFF. V gene TRBV2 combines with J gene TRBJ1-1, with unresolved D. The CDR3 covers 13 residues. Germline CDR1 and CDR2: SNHLY and FYNNEI. V gave up 8 bases and J gave up 0 bases, with 10 bases separating them.

In DNA form, the CDR3 reads TGTGCCAGCAGTTTTTCTAGCCCCTACGAGCAGTACTTC. This gives the protein CASSFSSPYEQYF. This sequence joins TRBV27 and TRBJ2-7; D perhaps matches TRBD2 (5 bases). Looked up from germline, CDR1 is MNHEY and CDR2 is SMNVEV (reference sequence). The CDR3 is 13 residues long. V lost 3 bases and J 2 bases, leaving 8 bases between the germline ends.

This clonotype appeared many times. The chain employs TRBV18 and TRBJ2-7, with D perhaps TRBD2 (6 bases). This CDR3 is 13 amino acids long. Germline V gene data show CDR1 as KGHSH and CDR2 as LQKENI. The V end was cut by 8 bases, the J end by 4 bases, with 15 bases between. CDR3: CASARGGEYEQYF. For the CDR3, the DNA is TGTGCCAGCGCACGGGGCGGGGAGTACGAGCAGTACTTC.

This clonotype was detected ten times or more. The V and J genes are TRBV6-5 and TRBJ2-5; D might be TRBD2 (6 bases). Germline CDR1 is MNHEY and CDR2 is SVGAGI. The CDR3 consists of 14 residues. V dropped 5 bases and J dropped 4 bases, with 14 bases sitting between them. In DNA form, the CDR3 reads TGTGCCAGCAGTACTAGCTATGCGACAGAGACCCAGTACTTC. Its protein is CASSTSYATETQYF.

This rearrangement joins TRBV10-3 to TRBJ2-2, with D uncertain. V was pared by 0 bases and J by 13 bases, with 12 bases between. The CDR3 has 13 residues. The germline gives CDR1 ENHRY, CDR2 SYGVKD. The CDR3 DNA reads TGTGCCATCAGTGAGTCGAATGGGGTTTGGCTGTTTTTT. Translated: CAISESNGVWLFF.

The chain uses TRBV27 and TRBJ2-3; D is possibly TRBD1 (6 bases). CDR3 length: 15 residues. CDR1 MNHEY and CDR2 SMNVEV come from the germline V gene (reference sequence). Trimming pared 10 bases from V and 0 bases from J, leaving 17 bases between. The CDR3 protein is CATPPDSPSTDTQYF. The CDR3 bases are TGTGCCACCCCCCCGGACAGCCCTAGCACAGATACGCAGTATTTT.

This clonotype was counted a few times. The chain uses TRBV12-3 or TRBV12-4 and TRBJ1-3; possibly TRBD1 for D (6 bases). CDR3 length: 14 residues. V was shortened by 4 bases and J by 2 bases, with 9 bases between the two germline ends. CDR3 coding DNA: TGTGCCAGCAGTTCCGGGACAACTGGAAACACCATATATTTT. Its protein product is CASSSGTTGNTIYF.

The chain carries TRBV29-1 and TRBJ2-1, with TRBD1 as a possible D gene (5 bases). Trimming shortened V by 4 bases and J by 0 bases, and 7 bases separated the two germline ends. CDR1 SQVTM and CDR2 ANQGSEA come from the germline V gene. The CDR3 consists of 13 residues. CDR3 sequence reads: CSVVGDSYNEQFF. The CDR3 DNA reads as TGCAGCGTTGTAGGGGACTCCTACAATGAGCAGTTCTTC.

As concerns this clonotype: This may stem from a read error, because a much larger clone lies one nucleotide away. The rearrangement joins TRBV27 to TRBJ2-7, with 7 bases fitting TRBD1. In germline, CDR1 is MNHEY, CDR2 SMNVEV (reference sequence). CDR3 length equals 15 residues. Losses at the gene ends were 5 bases for V and 4 bases for J; bases not matched to a gene: 11. CDR3 in DNA: TGTGCCAGCAGTCACCGGCCGGGACAGAGTTACGAGCAGTACTTC. Amino acids: CASSHRPGQSYEQYF.

The gene calls are TRBV12-3 or TRBV12-4 and TRBJ2-3; 7 positions match TRBD1. This CDR3 is 16 amino acids long. With V trimmed by 3 bases and J by 1 base, 7 bases remained unmatched. The chain's CDR3 is CASSFHRGVGTDTQYF. The CDR3 bases are TGTGCCAGCAGTTTCCACAGGGGAGTGGGCACAGATACGCAGTATTTT.

Here the CDR3 reads CASRGEGQASGANVLTF. The CDR3 DNA reads as TGCGCCAGCCGAGGGGAGGGACAGGCTTCTGGGGCCAACGTCCTGACTTTC. This chain joins TRBV10-2 and TRBJ2-6; TRBD1 might be the D (8 bases). This CDR3 spans 17 amino acids. The germline V gene encodes CDR1 WSHSY and CDR2 SAAADI. Trimming stripped 8 bases from V and 1 base from J, with 18 bases between.

The rearrangement links TRBV19 to TRBJ2-3; no firm D call. This CDR3 spans 14 amino acids. The V gene lost 3 bases and the J gene lost 4 bases, with 11 bases spanning the gap. Per germline, CDR1 LNHDA and CDR2 SQIVND (reference sequence). This CDR3 is CASSIYSLADTQYF. Written as DNA, the CDR3 is TGTGCCAGTAGTATCTACAGCTTGGCAGATACGCAGTATTTT.

The gene calls are TRBV4-2 and TRBJ2-3, with 8 bases that match TRBD2. Germline lookup yields CDR1 LGHNA and CDR2 YNFKEQ. The V and J ends lost 4 bases and 5 bases, in that order; junction bases with no gene match: 14. This CDR3 region has 17 residues. CDR3 protein: CASSLLGAGDRKDTQYF. The CDR3 coding sequence is TGTGCCAGCAGCCTCCTGGGAGCGGGGGATCGTAAAGATACGCAGTATTTT.

The chain uses TRBV2 and TRBJ2-4; D not certain. The CDR3 is 11 amino acids. V lost 7 bases to trimming and J lost 6 bases, with 7 bases between them. Germline CDR1 SNHLY, CDR2 FYNNEI. As DNA, the CDR3 is TGTGCCAGCAATGTCGGAAACATTCAGTACTTC. Its protein is CASNVGNIQYF.

This clonotype was counted a few times. V usage is TRBV11-1 and J usage is TRBJ2-7, with D possibly being TRBD1 (6 bases). Germline V gene sequence: CDR1 SGHAT, CDR2 FQDESV (reference sequence). This CDR3 has 12 residues. The V and J ends lost 5 bases and 3 bases respectively, with 8 bases between them. The CDR3 reads CASSGQYYEQYF. CDR3 DNA: TGTGCCAGCAGCGGACAGTACTACGAGCAGTACTTC. Drawing the rest from reference TRBV11-1 and TRBJ2-7, the complete variable domain is EAEVAQSPRYKITEKSQAVAFWCDPISGHATLYWYRQILGQGPELLVQFQDESVVDDSQLPKDRFSAERLKGVDSTLKIQPAELGDSAMYLCASSGQYYEQYFGPGTRLTVT.

The sample holds a few counts of this clonotype. V usage is TRBV29-1 and J usage is TRBJ1-2, with D possibly matching TRBD1 (6 bases). CDR3 length equals 12 residues. The germline V and J ends were trimmed by 7 bases and 6 bases, with 15 bases remaining between them. Germline values: CDR1 SQVTM, CDR2 ANQGSEA. CDR3 sequence (DNA): TGCAGCGCTAAGGACAGTCCGAATGGCTACACCTTC. Encoded protein: CSAKDSPNGYTF.

CDR3 loop: CASSLGLSSRGASYEQYF. DNA of the CDR3: TGCGCCAGCAGCTTGGGACTTAGTTCGCGGGGGGCTTCCTACGAGCAGTACTTC. The chain has TRBV5-1 and TRBJ2-7; 8 bases fit TRBD2. V gave up 0 bases and J gave up 1 base; unmatched junction bases: 12. Germline values: CDR1 SGHRS, CDR2 YFSETQ. The CDR3 contains 18 residues. The full variable domain, its missing parts supplied by reference TRBV5-1 and TRBJ2-7, is KAGVTQTPRYLIKTRGQQVTLSCSPISGHRSVSWYQQTPGQGLQFLFEYFSETQRNKGNFPGRFSGRQFSNSRSEMNVSTLELGDSALYLCASSLGLSSRGASYEQYFGPGTRLTVT.

This CDR3 reads CASSSHSKNIQYF. The CDR3 DNA reads as TGTGCCAGCAGTTCCCATAGCAAAAACATTCAGTACTTC. The chain uses TRBV12-3 or TRBV12-4 and TRBJ2-4; D is undetermined. The CDR3 is made up of 13 amino acids. V lost 4 bases to trimming and J lost 3 bases, with 7 bases between them.

This clonotype was observed a few times. The rearrangement joins TRBV20-1 to TRBJ2-7; D gene unclear. V was trimmed by 1 base and J by 3 bases, leaving 10 bases between them. The length of the CDR3 is 13 residues. CDR1 is DFQATT, CDR2 SNEGSKA, per germline (reference sequence). The CDR3 DNA sequence: TGCAGTGCTAGAGGAGAGAAAGACTACGAGCAGTACTTC. It translates to CSARGEKDYEQYF.

The chain carries TRBV2 and TRBJ1-2; 7 nucleotides match TRBD1. Germline V gene sequence: CDR1 SNHLY, CDR2 FYNNEI. The V gene end was trimmed by 10 bases and the J gene end by 5 bases; junction bases not matched to a gene: 10. This CDR3 spans 13 amino acids. This chain's CDR3 is CATNRGDGYGYTF. CDR3 coding DNA: TGTGCCACCAACAGGGGAGACGGGTATGGCTACACCTTC.

This clonotype was found many times. This chain connects TRBV6-1 to TRBJ1-5, with D unclear. Trimming shortened V by 0 bases and J by 7 bases, and 13 bases separated the two germline ends. The CDR3 sequence is 15 residues long. Germline V gives CDR1 MNHNS, CDR2 SASEGT. In DNA form, the CDR3 reads TGTGCCAGCAGTGAAGCACTTCCGGGGAGCCAGCCCCAGCATTTT. This sequence encodes CASSEALPGSQPQHF.

This clonotype was recorded many times. J is TRBJ2-1 and V is TRBV7-9, with TRBD2 matching 8 bases. After removal of 5 bases from V and 7 bases from J, the junction contained 7 bases not matched to a gene. Looked up from germline, CDR1 is SEHNR and CDR2 is FQNEAQ (reference sequence). The CDR3 runs 14 residues. The CDR3 region has the DNA TGTGCCAGCAGCCCCCGGGGGGGCAGGAATGAGCAGTTCTTC. As protein: CASSPRGGRNEQFF.

The chain joins TRBV20-1 to TRBJ1-3, with D possibly TRBD1 on 6 matching bases. The CDR3 has 14 residues. Trimming took off 6 bases at V and 4 bases at J, with 16 bases between the two ends. The V gene's germline CDR1 is DFQATT and CDR2 SNEGSKA (reference sequence). CDR3 sequence (DNA): TGCAGTGCAGAAACAGGGAATTCAGGAAACACCATATATTTT. Protein product: CSAETGNSGNTIYF.

The chain uses TRBV3-1 and TRBJ1-3; D is ambiguous. The CDR3 contains 17 residues. CDR1 and CDR2 (germline): LGHDT, YNNKEL (reference sequence). V lost 0 bases and J 2 bases, leaving 14 bases between the germline ends. The CDR3 nucleotides read TGTGCCAGCAGCCAAGATCGGGCCCGAAAACCTGGAAACACCATATATTTT. Translation gives CASSQDRARKPGNTIYF.